One and the same sample provided the 24 T cell receptor beta chains below, sequenced in a study of Graves' ophthalmopathy and Graves' hyperthyroidism listed by TCRdb under 2018. The sequencer was an Illumina HiSeq 2000. TCR beta CDR3 regions were amplified from RNA transcripts for repertoire sequencing. HTBI primers and the Qiagen OneStep RT-PCR kit were used in a first-round RT-PCR, which was followed by a second-round multiplex PCR, size selection and purification. TCRdb took the public reads, trimmed them with fastp at Q25, ran MiXCR for clone calling and kept in-frame beta chains. All rows with the same CDR3 protein become a single entry with the most common DNA and genes. The sample table contains 400,000 or so distinct CDR3 sequences; only one count was recorded for 17% of them. Roughly 2.4% of the sample comes from the top ten. Input material: peripheral blood. These receptors came from an adult woman with stable Graves' hyperthyroidism.

This clonotype has a handful of counts. V is TRBV6-5 and J is TRBJ2-5, with TRBD1 identical over 8 bases. J was trimmed by 5 bases and V by 3 bases; bases with no gene match: 11. The CDR3 extends over 16 amino acids. The germline V gene encodes CDR1 MNHEY and CDR2 SVGAGI. CDR3 loop: CASSYYTGTGRETQYF. In DNA form, the CDR3 reads TGTGCCAGCAGTTATTATACCGGGACAGGACGGGAGACCCAGTACTTC.

Details on this clonotype: A much larger clone differs from this one at a single base, so this may be a read error. The rearrangement links TRBV29-1 to TRBJ2-7; tentatively, D is TRBD2 (6 bases). CDR1 and CDR2 from the germline V gene are SQVTM and ANQGSEA. V dropped 6 bases and J dropped 3 bases, with 12 bases sitting between them. The CDR3 covers 12 residues. The chain's CDR3 is CSVGGTFYEQYF. CDR3 coding DNA: TGCAGCGTCGGAGGGACGTTCTACGAGCAGTACTTC.

This clonotype was observed many times. V is TRBV16 and J is TRBJ1-3; D is unclear. Germline V gene sequence: CDR1 KGHSY, CDR2 FQNENV. The length of the CDR3 is 14 residues. V lost 2 bases, J lost 2 bases, and 7 bases lay in between. CDR3 coding DNA: TGTGCCAGCAGCCAAACCATGCCTGGAAACACCATATATTTT. It is translated as CASSQTMPGNTIYF.

In its sample, this clonotype was seen many times. The CDR3 DNA is TGTGCCAGCAGTCCCCCTGGACAGGGACTGAGTTACTATGGCTACACCTTC. Protein: CASSPPGQGLSYYGYTF. The rearrangement joins TRBV12-3 or TRBV12-4 to TRBJ1-2; TRBD1 aligns across 8 bases. This CDR3 is 17 amino acids long. V trimming: 5 bases; J trimming: 3 bases; junction bases outside the gene matches: 14.

In its sample, this clonotype was seen many times. This chain links TRBV29-1 with TRBJ1-2, with 7 bases lining up with TRBD1. This CDR3 contains 14 residues. Trimming removed 1 base from V and 4 bases from J; junction bases left unmatched: 6. CDR1 and CDR2 (germline): SQVTM, ANQGSEA. CDR3 sequence (DNA): TGCAGCGTTGAAGGCGGACAGGCAACCTATGGCTACACCTTC. Translating it yields CSVEGGQATYGYTF. The entire variable domain, with the rest obtained from reference TRBV29-1 and TRBJ1-2, is as follows: SAVISQKPSRDICQRGTSLTIQCQVDSQVTMMFWYRQQPGQSLTLIATANQGSEATYESGFVIDKFPISRPNLTFSTLTVSNMSPEDSSIYLCSVEGGQATYGYTFGSGTRLTVV.

This clonotype was recorded many times. The chain has TRBV5-1 and TRBJ2-7, with TRBD2 identical over 10 bases. J lost 7 bases, V lost 3 bases, and 13 bases had no gene match. Germline CDR1 reads SGHRS; CDR2 reads YFSETQ. The CDR3 length is 16 residues. The CDR3 nucleotides are TGCGCCAGCAGCTGGACTAGCGGAGGCCCGATACTGGAGCAGTACTTC. Residues: CASSWTSGGPILEQYF.

The chain combines TRBV19 with TRBJ2-5; 10 positions agree with TRBD2. The CDR3 spans 15 residues. Germline V gene data show CDR1 as LNHDA and CDR2 as SQIVND (reference sequence). Trimming removed 3 bases from V and 5 bases from J; junction bases left unmatched: 6. CDR3 sequence (DNA): TGTGCCAGTAGTATCGGGACTAGCGAGATGGAGACCCAGTACTTC. Protein sequence: CASSIGTSEMETQYF.

This clonotype has at least ten counts. The chain carries TRBV29-1 and TRBJ2-7, with TRBD2 matching over 8 bases. V lost 6 bases to trimming and J lost 7 bases; unmatched junction nucleotides: 11. Germline V gives CDR1 SQVTM, CDR2 ANQGSEA. CDR3 length equals 13 residues. Here the CDR3 reads CSVRWSGGREQYF. The CDR3 DNA is TGCAGCGTCCGGTGGAGCGGGGGCCGGGAGCAGTACTTC.

There are many counts of this clonotype. The chain employs TRBV7-2 and TRBJ2-7, with D uncertain. This CDR3 is built from 13 residues. V lost 5 bases and J 4 bases, leaving 12 bases between the germline ends. CDR1 and CDR2 (germline): SGHTA, FQGNSA. The CDR3 DNA reads TGTGCCAGCAGCGCCACTACTCTTTACGAGCAGTACTTC. Its translation is CASSATTLYEQYF.

This clonotype was observed at least ten times. This chain links TRBV5-1 with TRBJ2-7, with a weak D call TRBD2 (5 bases). Trimming stripped 1 base from V and 5 bases from J, with 25 bases between. The CDR3 contains 18 residues. Germline V CDR1 and CDR2: SGHRS, YFSETQ. Here the CDR3 DNA reads TGCGCCAGCAGCTTGTCGAACGCGAGAGGGTCAGTAGGCAACGAGCAGTACTTC. Translated: CASSLSNARGSVGNEQYF. The variable domain in full, completed from reference TRBV5-1 and TRBJ2-7, reads KAGVTQTPRYLIKTRGQQVTLSCSPISGHRSVSWYQQTPGQGLQFLFEYFSETQRNKGNFPGRFSGRQFSNSRSEMNVSTLELGDSALYLCASSLSNARGSVGNEQYFGPGTRLTVT.

A few counts support this clonotype. The gene calls are TRBV4-1 and TRBJ1-2; D gene unclear. CDR3 length: 15 residues. Trimming removed 0 bases from V and 4 bases from J, with 12 bases in between. In germline, CDR1 is MGHRA, CDR2 YSYEKL. The DNA for the CDR3 is TGCGCCAGCAGCCAAGATTCCAAGGGCAGCTATGGCTACACCTTC. Its translation: CASSQDSKGSYGYTF.

This clonotype has a single count. In nucleotides, the CDR3 is TGTGCCACAGCTTGGCCCCAAACCCGGGACAGACCTTGTTACGAGCAGTACTTC. Protein sequence: CATAWPQTRDRPCYEQYF. The chain employs TRBV6-2 or TRBV6-3 and TRBJ2-7, with 7 nucleotides matching TRBD1. With 10 bases clipped from V and 4 bases from J, the junction kept 25 bases outside the gene matches. This CDR3 spans 18 amino acids. The germline V gene has CDR1 MNHEY and CDR2 SVGEGT.

The table lists this clonotype with many counts. The V gene is TRBV5-4, the J gene TRBJ2-7; the D gene is possibly TRBD1 (6 bases). V lost 3 bases and J 3 bases, leaving 13 bases between the germline ends. This CDR3 comprises 14 residues. Germline V CDR1 and CDR2: SGHNT, YYREEE (reference sequence). The CDR3 bases are TGTGCCAGCAGCTCGGCTGGGGGCGGCTACGAGCAGTACTTC. Its translation: CASSSAGGGYEQYF. The complete variable domain, with remaining parts taken from reference TRBV5-4 and TRBJ2-7, reads ETGVTQSPTHLIKTRGQQVTLRCSSQSGHNTVSWYQQALGQGPQFIFQYYREEENGRGNFPPRFSGLQFPNYSSELNVNALELDDSALYLCASSSAGGGYEQYFGPGTRLTVT.

This clonotype has at least ten counts. The chain employs TRBV13 and TRBJ2-7; 16 bases are shared with TRBD2. Germline CDR1 PRHDT, CDR2 FYEKMQ (reference sequence). After removal of 4 bases from V and 2 bases from J, the junction contained 11 bases not matched to a gene. This CDR3 has 19 residues. CDR3 loop: CASSSRGLAGGPPTYEQYF. The CDR3 DNA is TGTGCCAGCAGCTCTAGGGGACTAGCGGGAGGGCCACCCACCTACGAGCAGTACTTC.

This clonotype showed up many times. V gene TRBV30 combines with J gene TRBJ1-1; maybe TRBD1 (6 bases). In germline, CDR1 is GTSNPN, CDR2 SVGIG (reference sequence). The CDR3 contains 13 residues. The CDR3 reads CLTNRDSNTEAFF. The CDR3, as DNA: TGTCTAACGAACAGGGACTCGAACACTGAAGCTTTCTTT. Using reference TRBV30 and TRBJ1-1 for the parts outside the CDR3, the full variable domain is SQTIHQWPATLVQPVGSPLSLECTVEGTSNPNLYWYRQAAGRGLQLLFYSVGIGQISSEVPQNLSASRPQDRQFILSSKKLLLSDSGFYLCLTNRDSNTEAFFGQGTRLTVV.

This clonotype was found many times. J is TRBJ1-1 and V is TRBV6-1; D is ambiguous. Trimming shortened V by 4 bases and J by 4 bases, and 4 bases separated the two germline ends. Germline-derived CDR1 and CDR2 are MNHNS and SASEGT. This CDR3 has 11 residues. The CDR3 DNA sequence: TGTGCCAGCAGTGGCTTCACTGAAGCTTTCTTT. Encoded protein: CASSGFTEAFF.

The V call is TRBV20-1, the J call TRBJ1-5; D uncertain. Germline V gives CDR1 DFQATT, CDR2 SNEGSKA (reference sequence). This CDR3 has 14 residues. V gave up 3 bases and J gave up 2 bases, with 11 bases separating them. This CDR3 is CSASMDGGNQPQHF. The CDR3 bases are TGCAGTGCTAGTATGGACGGGGGCAATCAGCCCCAGCATTTT.

This clonotype was seen many times. The chain combines TRBV20-1 with TRBJ2-5; the D gene is possibly TRBD1 (6 bases). V was trimmed by 5 bases and J by 5 bases, leaving 12 bases between them. The length of the CDR3 is 12 residues. The germline V gene encodes CDR1 DFQATT and CDR2 SNEGSKA (reference sequence). The CDR3 DNA reads as TGCAGTGCTGTACAGGGATCGGAGACCCAGTACTTC. Protein product: CSAVQGSETQYF.

This clonotype was seen at least ten times. This rearrangement joins TRBV28 to TRBJ1-5; no clear D. V was cut by 3 bases and J by 3 bases, with 3 bases left in between. The CDR3 spans 12 residues. CDR1 is MDHEN, CDR2 SYDVKM, per germline. CDR3 in DNA: TGTGCCAGCAGTTTGGTCAATCAGCCCCAGCATTTT. Amino acid sequence: CASSLVNQPQHF.

A remark on this clonotype: At one end, the junction sequence differs from germline, possibly due to a read error. V is TRBV20-1 and J is TRBJ2-5; perhaps TRBD2 as D (6 bases). This CDR3 is 14 amino acids long. Germline loops: CDR1 DFQATT, CDR2 SNEGSKA (reference sequence). CDR3 residues: CSATEGTPQESQYF. The CDR3 region has the DNA TGCAGTGCTACTGAAGGGACTCCCCAAGAGAGCCAGTACTTC.

This clonotype was found a few times. The J gene is TRBJ2-4, the V gene TRBV13; D is undetermined. The germline V and J ends were trimmed by 0 bases and 0 bases, with 33 bases remaining between them. Germline V gene sequence: CDR1 PRHDT, CDR2 FYEKMQ (reference sequence). The CDR3 consists of 24 residues. CDR3 in DNA: TGTGCCAGCAGCTTAGGTCGGATCGACGACGGGCTCCTTCCTCCCATCCTAGCCAAAAACATTCAGTACTTC. Protein product: CASSLGRIDDGLLPPILAKNIQYF.

This clonotype has at least ten counts. The V gene is TRBV4-2, the J gene TRBJ1-5; D unclear. V lost 0 bases to trimming and J lost 0 bases, with 9 bases between them. CDR1 and CDR2 from the germline V gene are LGHNA and YNFKEQ. The CDR3 covers 16 residues. The CDR3 bases are TGTGCCAGCAGCCAAGATGTGGGTTATAGCAATCAGCCCCAGCATTTT. It encodes CASSQDVGYSNQPQHF.

This clonotype was found many times. The J gene is TRBJ1-6, the V gene TRBV7-8; no clear D. The CDR3 length is 16 residues. Deletions cut 5 bases from V and 0 bases from J, with 11 bases between. CDR1 and CDR2 from the germline V gene are SGHVS and FQNEAQ. In DNA form, the CDR3 reads TGTGCCAGCAGCCGCTCCGCAAGCTCCTATAATTCACCCCTCCACTTT. Protein: CASSRSASSYNSPLHF. Drawing the rest from reference TRBV7-8 and TRBJ1-6, the complete variable domain is GAGVSQSPRYKVAKRGQDVALRCDPISGHVSLFWYQQALGQGPEFLTYFQNEAQLDKSGLPSDRFFAERPEGSVSTLKIQRTQQEDSAVYLCASSRSASSYNSPLHFGNGTRLTVT.

V and J are TRBV6-1 and TRBJ1-1; possible D gene TRBD1, 5 bases. V was pared by 6 bases and J by 7 bases, with 21 bases between. This CDR3 comprises 15 residues. Germline values: CDR1 MNHNS, CDR2 SASEGT. The CDR3 DNA sequence: TGTGCCAGCAGAGCCGACGTGGGACCCTGGGGTGAAGCTTTCTTT. Translated: CASRADVGPWGEAFF.